This TCR beta chain comes out of a study of cytomegalovirus exposure and HLA in healthy donors. Study findings and constraints: For TCR beta chains, V- and J-gene trimming was later linked to a missense DCLRE1C variant.

The trim removed 2 bases at V and 4 bases at J, leaving 5 bases unmatched. Germline lookup yields CDR1 SGHTA and CDR2 FQGNSA. The CDR3 loop spans 16 amino acids. The PCR contained 60 Vbeta and 13 Jbeta primers. TCRdb's copy holds only in-frame clones and misses some; the assay was immunoSEQ multiplex PCR. In the table there are 100,000 to 150,000 clones, approximately 80% of which are singletons. To note about this clone: Its antigen is currently unknown.

This sequence was found in a male donor in good health and CMV-seropositive. The sequenced sample was PBMCs. The chain is built from TRBV7-2 and TRBJ2-7; 13 nucleotides agree with TRBD2. For the CDR3, the DNA is TGTGCCAGCAGCTTACGACTAGCGGGGGGTGCGTACGAGCAGTACTTC. Amino acids: CASSLRLAGGAYEQYF. The full variable domain, with the rest looked up from reference TRBV7-2 and TRBJ2-7, is GAGVSQSPSNKVTEKGKDVELRCDPISGHTALYWYRQSLGQGLEFLIYFQGNSAPDKSGLPSDRFSAERTGGSVSTLTIQRTQQEDSAVYLCASSLRLAGGAYEQYFGPGTRLTVT.